The clone carrying this T cell receptor beta chain was found a few times. This specimen belongs to a study of blood T cell repertoires in COVID-19. The wider study: PBMCs, B-cell-depleted T cells, or T cells were the source of the cDNA or gDNA that made up the material.

Trimming removed 5 bases at V and 5 bases at J, with 11 bases between. Germline-derived CDR1 and CDR2 are GTSNPN and SVGIG (reference sequence). The CDR3 length is 12 residues. Original handling: Researchers report that nucleated cell counts were estimated from reference gene primer amplification. Measured with immunoSEQ multiplex PCR; TCRdb has only the in-frame clones, and not every one. For V, J and clone size, that table is used; D and trimming come from the DNA. The sample lists 40,000 to 55,000 clones, 89% occurring once. This clonotype originated in a woman at least 80 years old with acute or convalescent COVID-19. The rearrangement joins TRBV30 to TRBJ2-3, with D tentatively TRBD1 (5 bases). The source material was peripheral blood. The CDR3 region is CAWSRVEDTQYF. CDR3 in DNA: TGTGCCTGGTCCAGGGTGGAAGATACGCAGTATTTT.